Following are 28 T cell receptor beta chains from one sample sequenced in a study of T cells in Graves' hyperthyroidism and ophthalmopathy. Using RNA transcripts as the source, TCR beta CDR3 regions were amplified. First-round RT-PCR of the TCR CDR3 relied on the HTBI primer set. In TCRdb, the multiplex PCR reads were re-called with MiXCR into one record per CDR3 protein. The sample holds a few hundred thousand distinct CDR3 sequences, more than 14% seen once. Sequencing was performed on blood. These receptor sequences come from a woman under 40 with Graves' ophthalmopathy.

This chain links TRBV18 with TRBJ2-5, with 15 bases that match TRBD2. The trim removed 4 bases at V and 5 bases at J, leaving 5 bases unmatched. Germline-derived CDR1 and CDR2 are KGHSH and LQKENI. The CDR3 covers 16 residues. CDR3 sequence: CASSRTSGGAVETQYF. The CDR3 region has the DNA TGTGCCAGCTCACGGACTAGCGGGGGGGCTGTGGAGACCCAGTACTTC.

The gene calls are TRBV20-1 and TRBJ2-3, with 12 positions matching TRBD2. V dropped 5 bases and J dropped 2; count of bases not matched to a gene: 8. The CDR3 consists of 16 residues. Germline assignment: CDR1 DFQATT and CDR2 SNEGSKA (reference sequence). This chain's CDR3 is CSALSGTSGYTDTQYF. Written as DNA, the CDR3 is TGCAGTGCTCTGTCCGGGACTAGCGGGTACACAGATACGCAGTATTTT.

The chain recombines TRBV11-1 with TRBJ2-5, with D possibly TRBD1 on 7 matching bases. The CDR3 has 15 amino acids. Germline V gene lookup returns CDR1 SGHAT and CDR2 FQDESV (reference sequence). V lost 5 bases and J 1 base, leaving 14 bases between the germline ends. CDR3: CASSRGTVRQETQYF. CDR3 bases: TGTGCCAGCAGCCGGGGGACAGTTCGCCAAGAGACCCAGTACTTC.

Many counts were recorded for this clonotype. The chain joins TRBV12-3 or TRBV12-4 to TRBJ2-3; the match to TRBD2 covers 16 bases. The CDR3 is made up of 18 amino acids. Germline trimming cut 7 bases from V and 5 bases from J; bases unmatched to any gene: 12. The CDR3 region has the DNA TGTGCCAGCATTTCTCCGGGACTAGCGGGGGGGCCTATAGATACGCAGTATTTT. Protein: CASISPGLAGGPIDTQYF.

This clonotype was detected ten times or more. The J gene is TRBJ2-7, the V gene TRBV7-2; possibly TRBD1 or TRBD2 for D (5 bases each). V dropped 5 bases and J dropped 3 bases, with 14 bases sitting between them. Germline-derived CDR1 and CDR2 are SGHTA and FQGNSA. This CDR3 comprises 14 residues. The CDR3 DNA is TGTGCCAGCAGCCACGGACAAGCGGTCTACGAGCAGTACTTC. It specifies CASSHGQAVYEQYF.

This clonotype appeared a few times. V usage is TRBV12-3 or TRBV12-4 and J usage is TRBJ2-3; 12 bases are shared with TRBD2. The CDR3 is 16 amino acids. Germline trimming cut 3 bases from V and 4 bases from J; bases unmatched to any gene: 5. DNA for the CDR3: TGTGCCAGCAGTTTTGGACTAGCGGGGCCACCAGATACGCAGTATTTT. Amino acids: CASSFGLAGPPDTQYF.

The genes are TRBV7-2 and TRBJ2-3; D unresolved. The CDR3 loop spans 15 amino acids. V was shortened by 1 base and J by 6 bases, with 14 bases between the two germline ends. CDR1 and CDR2 (germline): SGHTA, FQGNSA. CDR3 amino acids: CASSLVVSPGDTQYF. The CDR3 DNA follows: TGTGCCAGCAGCTTAGTCGTCTCCCCGGGCGATACGCAGTATTTT.

Ten or more counts support this clonotype. The CDR3 nucleotides are TGCGCCAGCAGCTTGGAAGGAAGGGCTGGAAACACCATATATTTT. Amino acids: CASSLEGRAGNTIYF. The chain links TRBV5-1 to TRBJ1-3, with D unclear. Trimming removed 0 bases at V and 2 bases at J, with 9 bases between. The CDR3 has 15 amino acids. The germline CDR1 and CDR2 sequences are SGHRS and YFSETQ.

The sample holds a few counts of this clonotype. This chain connects TRBV7-3 to TRBJ1-2; D is undetermined. V was pared by 4 bases and J by 6 bases, with 18 bases between. From germline, CDR1 is SGHTA and CDR2 FQGTGA. This CDR3 region has 15 residues. The DNA for the CDR3 is TGTGCCAGCAGCTCAGACCCTTCGCGGGCGGATGGCTACACCTTC. This sequence encodes CASSSDPSRADGYTF.

The V call is TRBV20-1, the J call TRBJ1-2; perhaps TRBD1 as D (5 bases). Trimming stripped 6 bases from V and 5 bases from J, with 13 bases between. Germline V gene data show CDR1 as DFQATT and CDR2 as SNEGSKA (reference sequence). CDR3 length equals 12 residues. CDR3: CSARRQGYGYTF. DNA of the CDR3: TGCAGTGCGAGGAGGCAGGGATATGGCTACACCTTC.

The rearrangement links TRBV15 to TRBJ2-3; 11 bases map to TRBD2. The CDR3 loop spans 19 amino acids. CDR1 and CDR2 from the germline V gene are LNHNV and YYDKDF (reference sequence). Trimming at V came to 1 base and at J to 2 bases, leaving 11 bases not matched to a gene. The CDR3 nucleotides read TGTGCCACCAGCAGAGGTAGCGGGGGGGCCCAATTTTACACAGATACGCAGTATTTT. Amino acid sequence: CATSRGSGGAQFYTDTQYF.

This clonotype was seen ten or more times. The chain recombines TRBV6-2 or TRBV6-3 with TRBJ1-1; TRBD1 matches 10 bases. The germline CDR1 and CDR2 sequences are MNHEY and SVGEGT. With 8 bases clipped from V and 4 bases from J, the junction kept 10 bases outside the gene matches. This CDR3 is built from 15 residues. The chain's CDR3 is CASSTGGGLGTEAFF. The DNA of the CDR3 is TGTGCCAGCTCGACAGGGGGCGGTTTGGGCACTGAAGCTTTCTTT.

This clonotype has at least ten counts. CDR3 amino acids: CASSPYVGDSEDTQYF. In DNA, the CDR3 is TGTGCCAGCAGCCCCTATGTGGGCGATAGCGAAGATACGCAGTATTTT. The V and J genes are TRBV11-2 and TRBJ2-3, with a tentative D call TRBD2 (5 bases). The CDR3 runs to 16 residues. V was pared by 5 bases and J by 5 bases, with 20 bases between. In germline, CDR1 is SGHAT, CDR2 FQNNGV.

This clonotype was observed many times. The chain carries TRBV24-1 and TRBJ2-3; 8 nucleotides match TRBD1. Germline V gene lookup returns CDR1 KGHDR and CDR2 SFDVKD. Trimming at V came to 4 bases and at J to 3 bases, leaving 8 bases not matched to a gene. The CDR3 contains 16 residues. The CDR3 reads CATSEPGQGRTDTQYF. Here the CDR3 DNA reads TGTGCCACCAGTGAACCTGGACAGGGTCGGACAGATACGCAGTATTTT.

This clonotype has at least ten counts. The gene calls are TRBV7-3 and TRBJ2-2, with D possibly TRBD1 on 5 matching bases. The CDR3 covers 14 residues. V was shortened by 2 bases and J by 6 bases, with 10 bases between the two germline ends. CDR1 is SGHTA and CDR2 is FQGTGA in the germline V gene. The CDR3 here is CASSLAPGSGELFF. CDR3 coding DNA: TGTGCCAGCAGCTTAGCCCCAGGGTCCGGGGAGCTGTTTTTT.

This clonotype was seen repeatedly, ten times or more. J is TRBJ2-3 and V is TRBV28, with D possibly matching TRBD2 (6 bases). The V end lost 4 bases, the J end lost 7 bases, and 12 bases lay between the germline ends. Germline V CDR1 and CDR2: MDHEN, SYDVKM. This CDR3 region has 13 residues. This chain's CDR3 is CASSSGGRNTQYF. In nucleotides, the CDR3 is TGTGCCAGCAGTTCCGGGGGTAGGAATACGCAGTATTTT. Full variable domain (rest looked up from reference TRBV28 and TRBJ2-3): DVKVTQSSRYLVKRTGEKVFLECVQDMDHENMFWYRQDPGLGLRLIYFSYDVKMKEKGDIPEGYSVSREKKERFSLILESASTNQTSMYLCASSSGGRNTQYFGPGTRLTVL.

This clonotype was seen repeatedly, ten times or more. This chain joins TRBV3-1 and TRBJ2-7; 7 positions match TRBD2. CDR1 and CDR2 from the germline V gene are LGHDT and YNNKEL (reference sequence). Germline trimming cut 4 bases from V and 6 bases from J; bases unmatched to any gene: 6. This CDR3 has 13 amino acids. The CDR3 DNA reads TGTGCCAGCAGCCCCCCGGGACTACTCGAGCAGTACTTC. Translating gives CASSPPGLLEQYF.

CDR3 amino acids: CASSESGMPETQYF. The CDR3 DNA reads as TGCGCCAGCAGTGAGTCGGGCATGCCAGAGACCCAGTACTTC. The chain couples TRBV10-2 to TRBJ2-5; no firm D call. Germline V gene sequence: CDR1 WSHSY, CDR2 SAAADI. This CDR3 has 14 amino acids. Trimming pared 0 bases from V and 4 bases from J, leaving 9 bases between.

This clonotype was counted ten times or more. The rearrangement uses TRBV5-6 and TRBJ2-1; possibly TRBD1 for D (6 bases). This CDR3 has 12 residues. V was pared by 4 bases and J by 10 bases, with 12 bases between. Looked up from germline, CDR1 is SGHDT and CDR2 is YYEEEE. The CDR3 DNA sequence: TGTGCCAGCAGCACCCAAGGGGGAGAGCAGTTCTTC. As protein: CASSTQGGEQFF.

This clonotype was counted many times. The CDR3 DNA sequence: TGTGCCAGTTTAATGCCAGGGACAAGTCAGCCCCAGCATTTT. As protein: CASLMPGTSQPQHF. J is TRBJ1-5 and V is TRBV28, with D possibly being TRBD1 (6 bases). This CDR3 region has 14 residues. V was pared by 9 bases and J by 6 bases, with 18 bases between. The germline V gene encodes CDR1 MDHEN and CDR2 SYDVKM.

CDR3: CATRRDHQSNYGYTF. CDR3 coding DNA: TGTGCCACCAGGCGAGATCATCAGTCTAACTATGGCTACACCTTC. The chain links TRBV6-1 to TRBJ1-2, with D unresolved. In germline, CDR1 is MNHNS, CDR2 SASEGT. Deletions cut 10 bases from V and 0 bases from J, with 18 bases between. The CDR3 runs 15 residues.

This chain links TRBV28 with TRBJ2-7; D ambiguous. Germline-derived CDR1 and CDR2 are MDHEN and SYDVKM. The CDR3 covers 14 residues. Trimming shortened V by 3 bases and J by 2 bases, and 11 bases separated the two germline ends. The CDR3 is CASSFRLEAYEQYF. CDR3 in DNA: TGTGCCAGCAGTTTCCGACTGGAAGCCTACGAGCAGTACTTC.

The V and J genes are TRBV11-2 and TRBJ2-1, with 8 bases lining up with TRBD1. CDR3 length: 15 amino acids. The germline V gene has CDR1 SGHAT and CDR2 FQNNGV. V lost 5 bases and J lost 5; bases outside the gene matches: 8. The CDR3 spells CASSRRQGNNNEQFF. The CDR3 DNA sequence: TGTGCCAGCAGCAGACGACAGGGGAATAACAATGAGCAGTTCTTC.

The V and J genes are TRBV18 and TRBJ2-3; D unresolved. From germline, CDR1 is KGHSH and CDR2 LQKENI. V was trimmed by 1 base and J by 0 bases, leaving 8 bases between them. This CDR3 comprises 15 residues. The CDR3, as DNA: TGTGCCAGCTCACCACGGGCCACTAGCACAGATACGCAGTATTTT. Amino acid sequence: CASSPRATSTDTQYF. Supplemented by reference TRBV18 and TRBJ2-3, the full variable domain reads NAGVMQNPRHLVRRRGQEARLRCSPMKGHSHVYWYRQLPEEGLKFMVYLQKENIIDESGMPKERFSAEFPKEGPSILRIQQVVRGDSAAYFCASSPRATSTDTQYFGPGTRLTVL.

To note about this clonotype: Given a much more abundant clone one base away, this may be a read error. J is TRBJ2-3 and V is TRBV15; 8 nucleotides align to TRBD1. CDR1 is LNHNV, CDR2 YYDKDF, per germline (reference sequence). This CDR3 has 15 residues. The CDR3 spells CATSRSGQVTDTQCF. Here the CDR3 DNA reads TGTGCCACCAGCAGATCGGGACAGGTCACAGATACGCAGTGTTTT.

The rearrangement uses TRBV24-1 and TRBJ2-3; D is perhaps TRBD1 (6 bases). V lost 3 bases to trimming and J lost 2 bases, with 23 bases between them. Germline values: CDR1 KGHDR, CDR2 SFDVKD. The CDR3 is 19 amino acids. The CDR3 protein is CATSDKSIRGGTSTDTQYF. CDR3 DNA: TGTGCCACCAGTGATAAGTCGATCCGAGGGGGAACGTCCACAGATACGCAGTATTTT.

In its sample, this clonotype was seen many times. This rearrangement joins TRBV2 to TRBJ2-7; 9 bases are shared with TRBD2. Unmatched junction bases numbered 9, after V lost 3 bases and J lost 3 bases. Germline V gene sequence: CDR1 SNHLY, CDR2 FYNNEI. This CDR3 has 16 amino acids. As DNA, the CDR3 is TGTGCCAGCAGTGAGCCAGGGAATAGCGGGGGCTACGAGCAGTACTTC. Translated, it gives CASSEPGNSGGYEQYF.

This clonotype was recorded many times. The chain recombines TRBV20-1 with TRBJ2-1; TRBD1 might be the D (7 bases). Deletions cut 6 bases from V and 9 bases from J, with 21 bases between. Germline V lookup: CDR1 DFQATT, CDR2 SNEGSKA (reference sequence). This CDR3 comprises 14 residues. The CDR3 DNA reads TGCAGTGCCACTTCGGAGGGGGCTGGCGGTGAGCAGTTCTTC. This gives the protein CSATSEGAGGEQFF.